This T cell receptor (beta chain) was identified in a study of blood T cell repertoires in COVID-19 (dated by TCRdb to the early 2020s). Concerning the study at large: Samples covering the acute and convalescent phases of COVID-19 were provided by collaborators in the United States, Italy and Spain. The material from the prospective study consisted of cDNA or gDNA derived from T cells, B-cell-depleted T cells, or PBMCs. Deeply sampled blood TCRbeta repertoires from subjects exposed to, actively infected with, or recovered from COVID-19 were included in the dataset. The repertoires were made available in a free public database intended to serve as a resource for research on the immune response to SARS-CoV-2. The samples were drawn from two sources: the first 160 participants of the ongoing ImmuneRACE study, and fewer than 1,500 subjects contributed by 6 global collaborators. A de-identified subject ID, COVID-19 status, age in years and sex were almost always included in the sample metadata. Where available, HLA class I and class II types were obtained from metadata supplied by the sample provider rather than from assay-based typing.

Study-wide conclusions, independent of this receptor: How much clinical and demographic metadata was included differed by source and by participant, and the metadata was provided uncurated.

Each collaborating institution followed its own protocols to collect whole blood in K2EDTA tubes. Collaborator samples were shipped for TCRbeta analysis as frozen whole blood, isolated PBMCs, or DNA extracted from either sample type. For this clone: No antigen is known for it. No base-level quality is on record; no much larger clone is a single base apart.

According to the germline V gene, CDR1 reads SGHTA and CDR2 reads FQGNSA. Inclusive of the bounding cysteine and phenylalanine, the CDR3 is 13 residues long. The read is trimmed to its CDR3 DNA, 39 bases read in frame from base 1. V is pared back by 5 bases and J by 5 bases, with 12 bases lying between the germline termini. TCRbeta CDR3 regions were amplified from genomic DNA using the immunoSEQ Assay, a bias-controlled multiplex PCR. The original methods were these. The number of nucleated cells in each sample was estimated from the amplification of reference gene primers within the assay. To quantify the absolute abundance of each unique TCRbeta CDR3 rearrangement, sequence reads were collapsed and filtered. For each sample, productive Simpson clonality was calculated by taking the square root of Simpson's diversity index across productive rearrangements. The immuneACCESS repertoire file appears here via TCRdb, limited to in-frame rearrangements. These files lack a portion of the clones; in checked studies, under half of the deficit traces to unresolved V genes, and the cause of the others is not known. From that table come the V and J calls and clone size; the DNA was used to work out D and trimming. Within this sample are roughly 140,000 clones, with approximately 80% of them counted one time only. The ten largest account for approximately 9.2% of the sample.

The sequence links TRBV7-2 to TRBJ1-1; no confident D gene assignment can be made. The sample consisted of peripheral blood. The clonotype comes from a human donor with acute or convalescent COVID-19. The donor label of this sample is uncertain. The sequenced DNA: TGTGCCAGCAGCCCACCGGAGCGGACTGAAGCTTTCTTT. This is translated as CASSPPERTEAFF.